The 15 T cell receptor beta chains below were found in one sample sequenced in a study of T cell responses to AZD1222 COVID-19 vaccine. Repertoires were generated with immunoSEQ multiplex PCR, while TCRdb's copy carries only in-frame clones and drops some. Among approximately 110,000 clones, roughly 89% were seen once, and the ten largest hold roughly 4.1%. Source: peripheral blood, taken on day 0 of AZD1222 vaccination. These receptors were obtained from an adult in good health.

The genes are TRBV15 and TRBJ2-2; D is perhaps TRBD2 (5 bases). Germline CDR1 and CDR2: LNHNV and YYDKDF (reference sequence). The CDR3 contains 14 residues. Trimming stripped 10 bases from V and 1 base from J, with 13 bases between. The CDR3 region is CAIPKDLNTGELFF. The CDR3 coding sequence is TGTGCCATCCCAAAGGACTTGAACACCGGGGAGCTGTTTTTT. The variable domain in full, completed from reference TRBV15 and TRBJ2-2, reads DAMVIQNPRYQVTQFGKPVTLSCSQTLNHNVMYWYQQKSSQAPKLLFHYYDKDFNNEADTPDNFQSRRPNTSFCFLDIRSPGLGDTAMYLCAIPKDLNTGELFFGEGSRLTVL.

CDR3 sequence: CASSLTRSAYNEQFF. In nucleotides, the CDR3 is TGTGCCAGCAGTTTAACCCGTTCAGCCTACAATGAGCAGTTCTTC. The J gene is TRBJ2-1, the V gene TRBV28; no definite D call. V lost 2 bases and J lost 2, with 10 bases in between. The germline V gene encodes CDR1 MDHEN and CDR2 SYDVKM. CDR3 length equals 15 residues.

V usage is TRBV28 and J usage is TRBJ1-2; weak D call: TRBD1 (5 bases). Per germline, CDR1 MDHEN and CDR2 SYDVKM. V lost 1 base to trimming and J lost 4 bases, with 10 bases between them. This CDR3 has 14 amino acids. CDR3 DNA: TGTGCCAGCAGTTTATTGGGGGTGAGCTATGGCTACACCTTC. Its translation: CASSLLGVSYGYTF.

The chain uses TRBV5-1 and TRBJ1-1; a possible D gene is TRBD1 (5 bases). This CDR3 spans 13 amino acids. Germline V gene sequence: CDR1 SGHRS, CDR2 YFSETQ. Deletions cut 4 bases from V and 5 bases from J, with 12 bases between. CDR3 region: CASSGGIGTEAFF. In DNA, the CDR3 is TGCGCCAGCAGCGGGGGGATTGGAACTGAAGCTTTCTTT.

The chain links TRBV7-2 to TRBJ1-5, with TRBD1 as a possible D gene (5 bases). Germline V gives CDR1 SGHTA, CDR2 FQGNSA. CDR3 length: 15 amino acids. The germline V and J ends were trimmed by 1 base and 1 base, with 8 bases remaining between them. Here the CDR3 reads CASSLGSGSNQPQHF. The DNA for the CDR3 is TGTGCCAGCAGCTTAGGTTCAGGGAGCAATCAGCCCCAGCATTTT.

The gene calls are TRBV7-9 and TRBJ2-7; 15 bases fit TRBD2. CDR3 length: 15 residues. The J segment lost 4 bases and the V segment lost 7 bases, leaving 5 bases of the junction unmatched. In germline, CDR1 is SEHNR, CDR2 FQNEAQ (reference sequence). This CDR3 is CASTGLAGGRYEQYF. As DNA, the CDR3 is TGTGCCAGCACCGGACTAGCGGGGGGGCGATACGAGCAGTACTTC.

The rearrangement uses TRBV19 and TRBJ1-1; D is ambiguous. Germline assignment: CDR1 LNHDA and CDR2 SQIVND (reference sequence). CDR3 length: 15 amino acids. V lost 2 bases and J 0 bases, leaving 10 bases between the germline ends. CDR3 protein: CASSIRGVLNTEAFF. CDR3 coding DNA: TGTGCCAGTAGTATACGGGGAGTATTGAACACTGAAGCTTTCTTT.

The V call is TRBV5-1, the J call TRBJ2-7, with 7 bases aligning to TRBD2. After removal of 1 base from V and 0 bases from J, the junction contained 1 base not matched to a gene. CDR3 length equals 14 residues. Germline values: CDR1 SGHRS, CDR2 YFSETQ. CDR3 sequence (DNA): TGCGCCAGCAGCTTGAGCGGGGCCTCCTACGAGCAGTACTTC. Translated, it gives CASSLSGASYEQYF. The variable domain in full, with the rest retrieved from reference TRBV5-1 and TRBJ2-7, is KAGVTQTPRYLIKTRGQQVTLSCSPISGHRSVSWYQQTPGQGLQFLFEYFSETQRNKGNFPGRFSGRQFSNSRSEMNVSTLELGDSALYLCASSLSGASYEQYFGPGTRLTVT.

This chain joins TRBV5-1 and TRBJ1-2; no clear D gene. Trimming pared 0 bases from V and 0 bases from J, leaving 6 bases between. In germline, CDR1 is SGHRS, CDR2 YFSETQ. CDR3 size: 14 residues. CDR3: CASSLAATNYGYTF. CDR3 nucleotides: TGCGCCAGCAGCTTGGCGGCAACTAACTATGGCTACACCTTC.

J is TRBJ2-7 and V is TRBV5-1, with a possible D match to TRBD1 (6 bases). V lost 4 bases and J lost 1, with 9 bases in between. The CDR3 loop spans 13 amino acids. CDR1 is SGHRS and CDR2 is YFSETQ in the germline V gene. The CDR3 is CASSEGTSYEQYF. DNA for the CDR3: TGCGCCAGCAGCGAAGGGACATCCTACGAGCAGTACTTC.

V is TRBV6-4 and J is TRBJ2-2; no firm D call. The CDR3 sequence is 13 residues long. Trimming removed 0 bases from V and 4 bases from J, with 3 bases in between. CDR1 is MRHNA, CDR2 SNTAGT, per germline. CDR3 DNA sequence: TGTGCCAGCAGTGACTCGAGCACCGGGGAGCTGTTTTTT. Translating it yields CASSDSSTGELFF.

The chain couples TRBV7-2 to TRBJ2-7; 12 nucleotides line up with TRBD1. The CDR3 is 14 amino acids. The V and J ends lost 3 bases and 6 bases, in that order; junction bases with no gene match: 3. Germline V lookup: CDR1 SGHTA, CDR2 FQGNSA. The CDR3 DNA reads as TGTGCCAGCAGCTTCGGGACAGGGGGCCGCGAGCAGTACTTC. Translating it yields CASSFGTGGREQYF.

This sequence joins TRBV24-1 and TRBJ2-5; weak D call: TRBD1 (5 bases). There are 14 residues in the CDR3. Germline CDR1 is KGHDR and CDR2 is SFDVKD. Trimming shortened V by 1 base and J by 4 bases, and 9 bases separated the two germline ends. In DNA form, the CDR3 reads TGTGCCACCAGTGATTTTGGGGCGAGAGAGACCCAGTACTTC. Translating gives CATSDFGARETQYF.

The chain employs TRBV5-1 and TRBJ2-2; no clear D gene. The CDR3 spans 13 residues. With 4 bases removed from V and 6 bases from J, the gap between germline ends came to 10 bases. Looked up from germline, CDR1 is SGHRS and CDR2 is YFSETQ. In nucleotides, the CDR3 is TGCGCCAGCAGCCCCAGAGCTGCCGGGGAGCTGTTTTTT. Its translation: CASSPRAAGELFF.

The CDR3 region is CASSPPSVLGYTF. In nucleotides, the CDR3 is TGTGCCAGCAGCCCCCCGTCCGTTTTAGGCTACACCTTC. The chain couples TRBV7-2 to TRBJ1-2; D is ambiguous. The CDR3 spans 13 residues. Germline V gene lookup returns CDR1 SGHTA and CDR2 FQGNSA. Trimming cost V 5 bases and J 8 bases, with 15 bases left between them.